The text below deals with one T cell receptor (beta chain). The record originates from a study of control samples from healthy donors and cancer patients. There are 14 residues in the CDR3. V was cut by 0 bases and J by 4 bases, with 10 bases left in between. In germline, CDR1 is SGHRS, CDR2 YFSETQ. Measured with immunoSEQ multiplex PCR; TCRdb has only the in-frame clones, and not every one. Of about 160,000 clones in the sample, 96% were seen once. Sequencing used blood. This receptor was identified in a woman aged 30 to 39 in good health. J is TRBJ1-2 and V is TRBV5-1; unclear D gene. CDR3 amino acids: CASSLDLGRYGYTF. The CDR3 DNA reads TGCGCCAGCAGCTTGGACCTAGGACGCTATGGCTACACCTTC.